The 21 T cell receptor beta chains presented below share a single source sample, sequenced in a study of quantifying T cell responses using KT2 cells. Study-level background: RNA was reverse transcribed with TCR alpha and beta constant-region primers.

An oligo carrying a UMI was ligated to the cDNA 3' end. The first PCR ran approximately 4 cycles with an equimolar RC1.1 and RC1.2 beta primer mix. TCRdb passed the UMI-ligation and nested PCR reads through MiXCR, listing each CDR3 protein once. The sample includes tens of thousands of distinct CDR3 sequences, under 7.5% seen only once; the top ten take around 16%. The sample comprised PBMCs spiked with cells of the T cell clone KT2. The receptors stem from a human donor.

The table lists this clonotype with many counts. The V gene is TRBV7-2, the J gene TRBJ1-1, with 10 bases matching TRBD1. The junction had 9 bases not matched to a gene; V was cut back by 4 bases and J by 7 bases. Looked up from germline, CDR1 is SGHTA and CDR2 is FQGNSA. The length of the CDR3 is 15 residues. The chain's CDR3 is CASSSRLGTGDEAFF. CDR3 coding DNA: TGTGCCAGCAGCTCCCGTCTGGGGACAGGGGATGAAGCTTTCTTT.

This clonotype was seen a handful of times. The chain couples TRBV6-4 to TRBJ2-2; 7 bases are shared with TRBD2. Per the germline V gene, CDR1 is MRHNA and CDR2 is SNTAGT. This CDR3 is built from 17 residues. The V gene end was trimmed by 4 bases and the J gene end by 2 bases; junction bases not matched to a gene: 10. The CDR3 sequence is CASSALAGTANTGELFF. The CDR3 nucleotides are TGTGCCAGCAGTGCCTTAGCGGGCACCGCCAACACCGGGGAGCTGTTTTTT.

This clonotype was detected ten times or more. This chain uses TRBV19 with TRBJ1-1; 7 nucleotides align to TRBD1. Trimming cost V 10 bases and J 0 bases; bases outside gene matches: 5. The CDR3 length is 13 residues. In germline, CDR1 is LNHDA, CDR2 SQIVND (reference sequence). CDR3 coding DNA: TGTGCCACCCAGACAGGGATGAACACTGAAGCTTTCTTT. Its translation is CATQTGMNTEAFF.

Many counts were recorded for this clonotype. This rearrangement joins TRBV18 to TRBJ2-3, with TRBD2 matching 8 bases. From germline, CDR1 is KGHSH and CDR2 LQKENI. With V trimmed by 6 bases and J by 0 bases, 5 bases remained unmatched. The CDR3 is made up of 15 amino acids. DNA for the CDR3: TGTGCCAGCTCCATAGCGGGGCTAAGCACAGATACGCAGTATTTT. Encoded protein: CASSIAGLSTDTQYF.

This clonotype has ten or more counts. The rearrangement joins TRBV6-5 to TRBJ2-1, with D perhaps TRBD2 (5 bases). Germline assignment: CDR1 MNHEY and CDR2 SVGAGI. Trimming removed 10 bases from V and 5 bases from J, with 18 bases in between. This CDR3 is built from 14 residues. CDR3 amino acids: CATLPGRAHNEQFF. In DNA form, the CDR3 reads TGTGCCACTCTCCCCGGGCGGGCCCACAATGAGCAGTTCTTC.

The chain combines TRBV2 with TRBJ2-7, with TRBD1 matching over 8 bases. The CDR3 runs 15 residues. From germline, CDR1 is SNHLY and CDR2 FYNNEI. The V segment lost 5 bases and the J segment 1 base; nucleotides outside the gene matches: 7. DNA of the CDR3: TGTGCCAGCAGTCCGACAGGGGCCGGATCCTACGAGCAGTACTTC. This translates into CASSPTGAGSYEQYF.

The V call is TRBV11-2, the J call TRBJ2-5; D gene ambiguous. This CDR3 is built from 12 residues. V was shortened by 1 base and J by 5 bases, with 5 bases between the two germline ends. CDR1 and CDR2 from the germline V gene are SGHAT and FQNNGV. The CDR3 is CASSLARETQYF. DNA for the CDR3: TGTGCCAGCAGCTTAGCAAGGGAGACCCAGTACTTC.

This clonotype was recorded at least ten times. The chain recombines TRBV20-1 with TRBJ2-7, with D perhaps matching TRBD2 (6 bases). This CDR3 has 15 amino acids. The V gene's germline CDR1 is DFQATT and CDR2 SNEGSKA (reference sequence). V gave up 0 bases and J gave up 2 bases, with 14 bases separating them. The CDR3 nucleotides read TGCAGTGCTAGAGACGTAGTAGCGGTAACCTACGAGCAGTACTTC. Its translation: CSARDVVAVTYEQYF.

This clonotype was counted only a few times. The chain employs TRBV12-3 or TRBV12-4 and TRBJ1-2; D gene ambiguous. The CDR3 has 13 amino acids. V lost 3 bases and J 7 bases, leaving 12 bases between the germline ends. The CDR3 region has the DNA TGTGCCAGCAGTTTCGCAGTCCGTTCTGGCTACACCTTC. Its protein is CASSFAVRSGYTF.

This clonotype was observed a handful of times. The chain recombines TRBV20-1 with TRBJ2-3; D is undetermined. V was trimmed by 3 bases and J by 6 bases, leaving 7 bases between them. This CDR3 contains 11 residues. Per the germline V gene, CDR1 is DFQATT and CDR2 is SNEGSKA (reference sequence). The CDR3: CSASAFDTQYF. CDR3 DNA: TGCAGTGCTAGCGCCTTTGATACGCAGTATTTT.

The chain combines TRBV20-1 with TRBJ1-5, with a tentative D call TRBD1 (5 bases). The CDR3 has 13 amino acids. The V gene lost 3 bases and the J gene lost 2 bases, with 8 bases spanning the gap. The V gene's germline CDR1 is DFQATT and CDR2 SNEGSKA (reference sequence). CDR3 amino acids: CSASREGNQPQHF. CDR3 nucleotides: TGCAGTGCTAGCAGGGAGGGCAATCAGCCCCAGCATTTT.

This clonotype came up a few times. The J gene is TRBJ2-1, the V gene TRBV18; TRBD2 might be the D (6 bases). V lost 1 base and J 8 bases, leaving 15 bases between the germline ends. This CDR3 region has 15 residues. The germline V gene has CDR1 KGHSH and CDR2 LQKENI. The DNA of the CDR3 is TGTGCCAGCTCACCACGGGACTTCCAGGGTCATGAGCAGTTCTTC. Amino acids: CASSPRDFQGHEQFF.

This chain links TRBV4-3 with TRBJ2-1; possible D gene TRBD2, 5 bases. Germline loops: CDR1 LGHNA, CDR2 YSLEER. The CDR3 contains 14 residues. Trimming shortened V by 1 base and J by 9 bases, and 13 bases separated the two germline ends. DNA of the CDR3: TGCGCCAGCAGCCAAGTGGAGGCAGGCAGTGAGCAGTTCTTC. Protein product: CASSQVEAGSEQFF.

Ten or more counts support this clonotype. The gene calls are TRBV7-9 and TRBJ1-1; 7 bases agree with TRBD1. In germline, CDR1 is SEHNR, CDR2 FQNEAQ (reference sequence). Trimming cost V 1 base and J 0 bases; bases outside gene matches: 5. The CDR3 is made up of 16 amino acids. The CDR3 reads CASSLGDSDMNTEAFF. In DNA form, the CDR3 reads TGTGCCAGCAGCTTAGGGGACAGCGACATGAACACTGAAGCTTTCTTT. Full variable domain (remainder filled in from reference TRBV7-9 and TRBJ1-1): DTGVSQNPRHKITKRGQNVTFRCDPISEHNRLYWYRQTLGQGPEFLTYFQNEAQLEKSRLLSDRFSAERPKGSFSTLEIQRTEQGDSAMYLCASSLGDSDMNTEAFFGQGTRLTVV.

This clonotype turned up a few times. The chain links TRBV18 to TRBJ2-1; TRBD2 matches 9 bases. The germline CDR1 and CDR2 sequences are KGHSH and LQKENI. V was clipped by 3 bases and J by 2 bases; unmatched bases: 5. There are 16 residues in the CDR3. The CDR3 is CASSPPGTSTYNEQFF. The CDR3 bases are TGTGCCAGCTCACCCCCCGGGACTAGCACCTACAATGAGCAGTTCTTC.

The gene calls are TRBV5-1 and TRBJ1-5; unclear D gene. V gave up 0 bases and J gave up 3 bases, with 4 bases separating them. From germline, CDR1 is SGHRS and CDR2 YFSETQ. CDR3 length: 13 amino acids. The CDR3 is CASSLDVNQPQHF. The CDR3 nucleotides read TGCGCCAGCAGCTTGGATGTCAATCAGCCCCAGCATTTT. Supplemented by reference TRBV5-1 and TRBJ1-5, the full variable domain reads KAGVTQTPRYLIKTRGQQVTLSCSPISGHRSVSWYQQTPGQGLQFLFEYFSETQRNKGNFPGRFSGRQFSNSRSEMNVSTLELGDSALYLCASSLDVNQPQHFGDGTRLSIL.

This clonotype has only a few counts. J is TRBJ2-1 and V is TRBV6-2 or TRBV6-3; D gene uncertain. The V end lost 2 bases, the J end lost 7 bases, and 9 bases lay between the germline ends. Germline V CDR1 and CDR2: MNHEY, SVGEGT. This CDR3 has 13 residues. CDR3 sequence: CASSYTSANEQFF. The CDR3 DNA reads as TGTGCCAGCAGTTACACGTCGGCAAATGAGCAGTTCTTC.

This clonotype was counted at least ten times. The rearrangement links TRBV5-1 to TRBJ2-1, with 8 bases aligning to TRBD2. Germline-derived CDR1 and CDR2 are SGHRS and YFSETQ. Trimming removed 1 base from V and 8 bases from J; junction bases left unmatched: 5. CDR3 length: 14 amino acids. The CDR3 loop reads CASSLSGRNHEQFF. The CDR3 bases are TGCGCCAGCAGCTTGAGCGGGAGAAACCATGAGCAGTTCTTC.

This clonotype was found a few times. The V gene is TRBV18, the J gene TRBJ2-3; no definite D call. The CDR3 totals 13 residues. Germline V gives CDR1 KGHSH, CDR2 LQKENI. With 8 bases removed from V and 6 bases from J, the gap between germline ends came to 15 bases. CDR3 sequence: CASQGLRQDTQYF. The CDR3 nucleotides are TGTGCCAGCCAAGGGCTGAGGCAGGATACGCAGTATTTT. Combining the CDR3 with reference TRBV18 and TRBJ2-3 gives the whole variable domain NAGVMQNPRHLVRRRGQEARLRCSPMKGHSHVYWYRQLPEEGLKFMVYLQKENIIDESGMPKERFSAEFPKEGPSILRIQQVVRGDSAAYFCASQGLRQDTQYFGPGTRLTVL.

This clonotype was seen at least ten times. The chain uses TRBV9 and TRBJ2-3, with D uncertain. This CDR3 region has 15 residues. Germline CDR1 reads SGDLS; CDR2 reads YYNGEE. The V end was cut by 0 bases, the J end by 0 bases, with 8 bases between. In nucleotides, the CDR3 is TGTGCCAGCAGCGTAGGTCCCACTAGCACAGATACGCAGTATTTT. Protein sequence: CASSVGPTSTDTQYF.

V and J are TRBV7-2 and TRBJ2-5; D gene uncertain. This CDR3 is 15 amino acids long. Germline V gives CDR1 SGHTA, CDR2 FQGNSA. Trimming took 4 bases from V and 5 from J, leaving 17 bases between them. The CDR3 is CASSSYNLVAETQYF. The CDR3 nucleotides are TGTGCCAGCAGCTCCTATAACTTAGTTGCGGAGACCCAGTACTTC. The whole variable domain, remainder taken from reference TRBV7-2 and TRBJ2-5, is GAGVSQSPSNKVTEKGKDVELRCDPISGHTALYWYRQSLGQGLEFLIYFQGNSAPDKSGLPSDRFSAERTGGSVSTLTIQRTQQEDSAVYLCASSSYNLVAETQYFGPGTRLLVL.